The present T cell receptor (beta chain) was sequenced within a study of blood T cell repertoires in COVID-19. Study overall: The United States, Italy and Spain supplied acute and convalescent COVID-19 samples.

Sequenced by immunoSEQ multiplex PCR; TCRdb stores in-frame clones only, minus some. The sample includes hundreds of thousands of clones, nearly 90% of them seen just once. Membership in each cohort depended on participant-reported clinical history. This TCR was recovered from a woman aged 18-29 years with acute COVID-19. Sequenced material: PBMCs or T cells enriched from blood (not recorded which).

CDR3 in amino acids: CASHYSGTNTDTQYF. DNA of the CDR3: TGCGCCAGCCACTATAGCGGTACTAACACAGATACGCAGTATTTT. The gene calls are TRBV5-1 and TRBJ2-3, with a possible D match to TRBD2 (6 bases). The V gene's germline CDR1 is SGHRS and CDR2 YFSETQ. Deletions cut 7 bases from V and 2 bases from J, with 17 bases between. There are 15 residues in the CDR3.